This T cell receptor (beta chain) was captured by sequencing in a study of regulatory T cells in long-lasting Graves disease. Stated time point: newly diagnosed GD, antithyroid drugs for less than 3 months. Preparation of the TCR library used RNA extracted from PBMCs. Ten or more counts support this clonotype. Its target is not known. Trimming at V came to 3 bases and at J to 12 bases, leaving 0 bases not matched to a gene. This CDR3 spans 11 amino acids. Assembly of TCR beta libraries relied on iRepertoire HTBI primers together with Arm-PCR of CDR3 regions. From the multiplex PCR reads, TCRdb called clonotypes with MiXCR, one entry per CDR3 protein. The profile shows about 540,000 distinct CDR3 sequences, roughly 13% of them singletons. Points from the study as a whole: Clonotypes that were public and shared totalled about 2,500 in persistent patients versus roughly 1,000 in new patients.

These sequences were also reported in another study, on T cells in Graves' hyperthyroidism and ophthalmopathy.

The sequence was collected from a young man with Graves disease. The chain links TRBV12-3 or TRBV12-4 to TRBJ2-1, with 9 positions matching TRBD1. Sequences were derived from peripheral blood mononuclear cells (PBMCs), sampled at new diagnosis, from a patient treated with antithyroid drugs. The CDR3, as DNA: TGTGCCAGCAGTTTGGGACAGGGGCAGTTCTTC. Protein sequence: CASSLGQGQFF.